These T cell receptor beta chains were read from a single sample in a study of shared clonotypes between healthy human individuals. Profiled with immunoSEQ multiplex PCR; TCRdb holds only in-frame clones, not every one. The data hold hundreds of thousands of clones, with roughly four fifths observed a single time. Sequences were obtained from PBMCs. These receptors originate from a woman in her thirties or forties in good health. Some clones in this sample may be carry-over from other donors' samples. CDR3s include the opening cysteine and the closing phenylalanine or tryptophan. Each record gives: CDR3 DNA, CDR3 protein, clone size, J gene, D gene, CDR3 length, V gene. The D gene is left open where the match is weak. Clone sizes are given selectively: once, few, many, or a class where the clone is expanded.

CDR3 DNA: TGCAGCGTTGTCAGGGGCCCGACGAACACCGGGGAGCTGTTTTTT; CDR3 protein: CSVVRGPTNTGELFF; clone size: NA; J gene: TRBJ2-2; D gene: NA; CDR3 length: 15; V gene: TRBV29-1
CDR3 DNA: TGTGCCAGCAGCTACCAGAGAAACACCGGGGAGCTGTTTTTT; CDR3 protein: CASSYQRNTGELFF; clone size: once; J gene: TRBJ2-2; D gene: NA; CDR3 length: 14; V gene: TRBV7-3
CDR3 DNA: TGCAGCGTTGAAGTACAGCCCTACGAGCAGTACTTC; CDR3 protein: CSVEVQPYEQYF; clone size: few; J gene: TRBJ2-7; D gene: NA; CDR3 length: 12; V gene: TRBV29-1
CDR3 DNA: TGTGCCAGCTCTCCCTCAAGACAGGGTGTGGGCGAGCAGTACTTC; CDR3 protein: CASSPSRQGVGEQYF; clone size: NA; J gene: TRBJ2-7; D gene: TRBD1; CDR3 length: 15; V gene: TRBV18
CDR3 DNA: TGTGCCAGCAGTGACCGGGACAGGGGTGAGGATACGCAGTATTTT; CDR3 protein: CASSDRDRGEDTQYF; clone size: once; J gene: TRBJ2-3; D gene: TRBD1; CDR3 length: 15; V gene: TRBV25-1
CDR3 DNA: TGTGCCACCAGCAGAGACAGGGGAGGGAATGAAAAACTGTTTTTT; CDR3 protein: CATSRDRGGNEKLFF; clone size: NA; J gene: TRBJ1-4; D gene: NA; CDR3 length: 15; V gene: TRBV15
CDR3 DNA: TGTGCCTGGAATACCCGGGCTAGCGGAACGGGCAATGAGCAGTTCTTC; CDR3 protein: CAWNTRASGTGNEQFF; clone size: NA; J gene: TRBJ2-1; D gene: TRBD2; CDR3 length: 16; V gene: TRBV30
CDR3 DNA: TGTGCCAGCAGCTTGGCTTGGGGGAGAGCAGGTGGTGAAAAACTGTTTTTT; CDR3 protein: CASSLAWGRAGGEKLFF; clone size: few; J gene: TRBJ1-4; D gene: NA; CDR3 length: 17; V gene: TRBV5-6
CDR3 DNA: TGTGCCAGCACCAGACAGGGAGCGTACACTGAAGCTTTCTTT; CDR3 protein: CASTRQGAYTEAFF; clone size: NA; J gene: TRBJ1-1; D gene: TRBD1; CDR3 length: 14; V gene: TRBV28
CDR3 DNA: TGTGCCAGCACAGGGGCGGGACTAGGGGGGAATGAGCAGTTCTTC; CDR3 protein: CASTGAGLGGNEQFF; clone size: NA; J gene: TRBJ2-1; D gene: TRBD2; CDR3 length: 15; V gene: TRBV6-5
CDR3 DNA: TGTGCCAGCAGCTTGTTCTACAGGGGGCCGGAAGAGACCCAGTACTTC; CDR3 protein: CASSLFYRGPEETQYF; clone size: NA; J gene: TRBJ2-5; D gene: TRBD1; CDR3 length: 16; V gene: TRBV5-6
CDR3 DNA: TGCGCCAGCAGCCCAGGGGATCAGGGGCGGGAGACCCAGTACTTC; CDR3 protein: CASSPGDQGRETQYF; clone size: NA; J gene: TRBJ2-5; D gene: NA; CDR3 length: 15; V gene: TRBV4-1
CDR3 DNA: TGTGCCAGCAGTCCCGGGGGGGCTAGCGGGAGGAAAGAGACCCAGTACTTC; CDR3 protein: CASSPGGASGRKETQYF; clone size: NA; J gene: TRBJ2-5; D gene: TRBD2; CDR3 length: 17; V gene: TRBV28
CDR3 DNA: TGTGCCAGCAGTCGAAGTTGGGTTAGCAATCAGCCCCAGCATTTT; CDR3 protein: CASSRSWVSNQPQHF; clone size: NA; J gene: TRBJ1-5; D gene: NA; CDR3 length: 15; V gene: TRBV27
CDR3 DNA: TGTGCCAGCAGCTTGAATCTAGCGGGAGCAGAGACCCAGTACTTC; CDR3 protein: CASSLNLAGAETQYF; clone size: NA; J gene: TRBJ2-5; D gene: TRBD2; CDR3 length: 15; V gene: TRBV5-4
CDR3 DNA: TGTGCCAGCAGTTCGTTTAGACAGGGAAACACTGAAGCTTTCTTT; CDR3 protein: CASSSFRQGNTEAFF; clone size: NA; J gene: TRBJ1-1; D gene: TRBD1; CDR3 length: 15; V gene: TRBV28
CDR3 DNA: TGCGCCAGCAGTTCACCAGGGGCCTACGAGCAGTACTTC; CDR3 protein: CASSSPGAYEQYF; clone size: NA; J gene: TRBJ2-7; D gene: NA; CDR3 length: 13; V gene: TRBV5-1
CDR3 DNA: TGTGCCAGCAGTCCATCGGCCAGGGGAGTAGATACGCAGTATTTT; CDR3 protein: CASSPSARGVDTQYF; clone size: NA; J gene: TRBJ2-3; D gene: NA; CDR3 length: 15; V gene: TRBV6-4
CDR3 DNA: TGCGCCAGCAGCTTGGGGACAGCGAACACCGGGGAGCTGTTTTTT; CDR3 protein: CASSLGTANTGELFF; clone size: NA; J gene: TRBJ2-2; D gene: NA; CDR3 length: 15; V gene: TRBV5-1
CDR3 DNA: TGTGCCAGCAGCTTGGTCGCGGCAGCAGATACGCAGTATTTT; CDR3 protein: CASSLVAAADTQYF; clone size: NA; J gene: TRBJ2-3; D gene: NA; CDR3 length: 14; V gene: TRBV5-4
CDR3 DNA: TGTGCCAGCAGCTTCCTAGACAGTCGGGACATTCAGTACTTC; CDR3 protein: CASSFLDSRDIQYF; clone size: NA; J gene: TRBJ2-4; D gene: NA; CDR3 length: 14; V gene: TRBV7-8
CDR3 DNA: TGCGCCAGCAGCTTGGGGGCCGGAGATACGCAGTATTTT; CDR3 protein: CASSLGAGDTQYF; clone size: NA; J gene: TRBJ2-3; D gene: NA; CDR3 length: 13; V gene: TRBV5-1
CDR3 DNA: TGTGCCAGCAGTTTATCCGCAACAGGGGGTATCTATGGCTACACCTTC; CDR3 protein: CASSLSATGGIYGYTF; clone size: NA; J gene: TRBJ1-2; D gene: TRBD1; CDR3 length: 16; V gene: TRBV28
CDR3 DNA: TGTGCCAGTAGTCCTGGGCGGGGGGCAGGCAATCAGCCCCAGCATTTT; CDR3 protein: CASSPGRGAGNQPQHF; clone size: NA; J gene: TRBJ1-5; D gene: NA; CDR3 length: 16; V gene: TRBV19
CDR3 DNA: TGTGCCTGGAGTTACGGACAGGGGCGACAGCCCCAGCATTTT; CDR3 protein: CAWSYGQGRQPQHF; clone size: NA; J gene: TRBJ1-5; D gene: TRBD1; CDR3 length: 14; V gene: TRBV30
CDR3 DNA: TGTGCCAGCAGACCGCCAGCGGGAGTTGAGACCCAGTACTTC; CDR3 protein: CASRPPAGVETQYF; clone size: NA; J gene: TRBJ2-5; D gene: TRBD2; CDR3 length: 14; V gene: TRBV28
CDR3 DNA: TGTGCCAGCAGCTCCGGGACTACCAAATACAATGAGCAGTTCTTC; CDR3 protein: CASSSGTTKYNEQFF; clone size: once; J gene: TRBJ2-1; D gene: TRBD2; CDR3 length: 15; V gene: TRBV11-2
CDR3 DNA: TGTGCCAGCAGTCACAGGGAAACGAGGACTGAAGCTTTCTTT; CDR3 protein: CASSHRETRTEAFF; clone size: NA; J gene: TRBJ1-1; D gene: NA; CDR3 length: 14; V gene: TRBV28
CDR3 DNA: TGTGCCGCGGCCGGGAGCGACACAGATACGCAGTATTTT; CDR3 protein: CAAAGSDTDTQYF; clone size: few; J gene: TRBJ2-3; D gene: NA; CDR3 length: 13; V gene: TRBV10-3
CDR3 DNA: TGTGCCAGCAGTGAAGTCGCAGGGGGAAGCAATCAGCCCCAGCATTTT; CDR3 protein: CASSEVAGGSNQPQHF; clone size: NA; J gene: TRBJ1-5; D gene: TRBD1; CDR3 length: 16; V gene: TRBV6-1
CDR3 DNA: TGTGCCAGCAGCGACGCGCAGGGACTAGCGACCTACAATGAGCAGTTCTTC; CDR3 protein: CASSDAQGLATYNEQFF; clone size: NA; J gene: TRBJ2-1; D gene: TRBD2; CDR3 length: 17; V gene: TRBV2
CDR3 DNA: TGTGCCAGCAGTCGAGGCACCCAGGGCGGAGAGACCCAGTACTTC; CDR3 protein: CASSRGTQGGETQYF; clone size: NA; J gene: TRBJ2-5; D gene: NA; CDR3 length: 15; V gene: TRBV7-6
CDR3 DNA: TGTGCCAGCAGCCGAACCCACGGCAGGAACACCGGGGAGCTGTTTTTT; CDR3 protein: CASSRTHGRNTGELFF; clone size: NA; J gene: TRBJ2-2; D gene: NA; CDR3 length: 16; V gene: TRBV13
CDR3 DNA: TGTGCCAGCAGCTTATCGAGGGACAGGGGCTATGGCTACACCTTC; CDR3 protein: CASSLSRDRGYGYTF; clone size: NA; J gene: TRBJ1-2; D gene: TRBD1; CDR3 length: 15; V gene: TRBV7-6
CDR3 DNA: TGTGCCAGCAGCGCCCGGGGCGATAACACCGGGGAGCTGTTTTTT; CDR3 protein: CASSARGDNTGELFF; clone size: NA; J gene: TRBJ2-2; D gene: NA; CDR3 length: 15; V gene: TRBV9
CDR3 DNA: TGTGCCAGCAGCTTCACAGGGGTGCAAGAGACCCAGTACTTC; CDR3 protein: CASSFTGVQETQYF; clone size: once; J gene: TRBJ2-5; D gene: TRBD1; CDR3 length: 14; V gene: TRBV11-2
CDR3 DNA: TGTGCCAGCTCGGGGACAGGAATTAGCAATCAGCCCCAGCATTTT; CDR3 protein: CASSGTGISNQPQHF; clone size: once; J gene: TRBJ1-5; D gene: TRBD1; CDR3 length: 15; V gene: TRBV19
CDR3 DNA: TGTGCCAGCAGTGGGACATCCTACAATGAGCAGTTCTTC; CDR3 protein: CASSGTSYNEQFF; clone size: few; J gene: TRBJ2-1; D gene: NA; CDR3 length: 13; V gene: TRBV2
CDR3 DNA: TGTGCCAGCAGCTTGGGCCCAGCGGGTAGCCAAGAGACCCAGTACTTC; CDR3 protein: CASSLGPAGSQETQYF; clone size: NA; J gene: TRBJ2-5; D gene: NA; CDR3 length: 16; V gene: TRBV5-6
CDR3 DNA: TGTGCCTGGAGTTTGGACGGAGACAATCAGCCCCAGCATTTT; CDR3 protein: CAWSLDGDNQPQHF; clone size: NA; J gene: TRBJ1-5; D gene: NA; CDR3 length: 14; V gene: TRBV30
CDR3 DNA: TGCGCCAGCAGCTTGGGCGCTAATGAAAAACTGGTTTTT; CDR3 protein: CASSLGANEKLVF; clone size: NA; J gene: TRBJ1-4; D gene: NA; CDR3 length: 13; V gene: TRBV5-1
CDR3 DNA: TGTGCCAGCAGTCCCTACAAGGCCGAAAAACTGTTTTTT; CDR3 protein: CASSPYKAEKLFF; clone size: few; J gene: TRBJ1-4; D gene: NA; CDR3 length: 13; V gene: TRBV6-5